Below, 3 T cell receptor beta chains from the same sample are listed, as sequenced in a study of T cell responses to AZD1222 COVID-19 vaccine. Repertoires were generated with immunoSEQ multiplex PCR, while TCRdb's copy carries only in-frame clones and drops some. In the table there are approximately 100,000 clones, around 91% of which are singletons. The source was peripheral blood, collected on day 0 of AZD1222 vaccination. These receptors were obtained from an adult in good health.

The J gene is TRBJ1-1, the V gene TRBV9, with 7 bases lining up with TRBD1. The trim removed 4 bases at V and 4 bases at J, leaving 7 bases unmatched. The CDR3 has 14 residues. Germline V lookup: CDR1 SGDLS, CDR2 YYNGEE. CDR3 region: CASSLGQRGTEAFF. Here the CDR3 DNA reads TGTGCCAGCAGCTTGGGACAGAGAGGCACTGAAGCTTTCTTT. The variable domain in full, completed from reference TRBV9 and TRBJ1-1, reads DSGVTQTPKHLITATGQRVTLRCSPRSGDLSVYWYQQSLDQGLQFLIQYYNGEERAKGNILERFSAQQFPDLHSELNLSSLELGDSALYFCASSLGQRGTEAFFGQGTRLTVV.

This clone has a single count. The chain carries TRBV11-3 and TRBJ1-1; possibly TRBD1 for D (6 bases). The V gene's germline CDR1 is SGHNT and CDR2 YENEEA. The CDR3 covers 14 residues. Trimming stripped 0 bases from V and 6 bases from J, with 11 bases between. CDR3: CASSLEGGAAEAFF. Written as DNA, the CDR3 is TGTGCCAGCAGCTTAGAGGGGGGGGCTGCTGAAGCTTTCTTT.

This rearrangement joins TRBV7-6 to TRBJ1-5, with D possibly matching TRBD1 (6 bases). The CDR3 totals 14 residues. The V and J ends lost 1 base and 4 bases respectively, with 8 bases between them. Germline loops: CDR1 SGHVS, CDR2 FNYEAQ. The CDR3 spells CASSLDQGNQPQHF. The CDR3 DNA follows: TGTGCCAGCAGCTTAGACCAGGGGAATCAGCCCCAGCATTTT.